This T cell receptor beta chain was sequenced during a study of T cells after yellow fever vaccination. After removal of 5 bases from V and 5 bases from J, the junction contained 8 bases not matched to a gene. This CDR3 has 15 residues. CDR1 PRHDT and CDR2 FYEKMQ come from the germline V gene (reference sequence). A universal primer site and UMIs were added as TCR cDNA was made by 5'RACE template switching. TCRdb analysed the 5' RACE reads with MiXCR anew, one entry per CDR3 protein. This sample has roughly 15,000 distinct CDR3 sequences, with less than 5% found just once. This clonotype was observed a handful of times.

This TCR derives from a man aged 30 to 39 who received the YFV17D yellow fever vaccine. The starting material was PBMCs, either bulk or a sorted T-cell subset (CD4+, CD8+, memory, or dextramer-sorted; not recorded which), obtained 15 days after the yellow fever booster vaccination. The chain joins TRBV13 to TRBJ2-3; 9 nucleotides line up with TRBD1. CDR3 sequence reads: CASSLDRGDRDTQYF. DNA for the CDR3: TGTGCCAGCAGCCTGGACAGGGGAGATAGAGATACGCAGTATTTT.